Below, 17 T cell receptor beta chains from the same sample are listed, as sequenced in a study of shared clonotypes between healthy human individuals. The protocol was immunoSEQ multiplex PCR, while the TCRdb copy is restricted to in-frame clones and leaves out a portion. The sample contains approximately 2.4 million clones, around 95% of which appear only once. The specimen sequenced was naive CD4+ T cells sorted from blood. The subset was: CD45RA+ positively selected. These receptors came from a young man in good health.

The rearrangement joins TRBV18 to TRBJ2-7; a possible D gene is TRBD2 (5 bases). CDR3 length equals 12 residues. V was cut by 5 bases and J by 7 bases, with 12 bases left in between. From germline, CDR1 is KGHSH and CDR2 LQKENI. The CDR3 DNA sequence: TGTGCCAGCTCAGGGCTGCGCGGGGAGCAGTACTTC. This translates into CASSGLRGEQYF. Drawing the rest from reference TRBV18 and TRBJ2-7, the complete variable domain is NAGVMQNPRHLVRRRGQEARLRCSPMKGHSHVYWYRQLPEEGLKFMVYLQKENIIDESGMPKERFSAEFPKEGPSILRIQQVVRGDSAAYFCASSGLRGEQYFGPGTRLTVT.

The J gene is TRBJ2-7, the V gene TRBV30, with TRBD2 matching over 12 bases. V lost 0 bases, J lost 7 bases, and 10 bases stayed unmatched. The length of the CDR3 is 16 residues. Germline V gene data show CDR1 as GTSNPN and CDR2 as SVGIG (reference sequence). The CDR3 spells CAWSVRFLAGGGEQYF. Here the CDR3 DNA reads TGTGCCTGGAGTGTAAGATTCCTAGCGGGAGGGGGGGAGCAGTACTTC.

The CDR3 region is CASSQEAGDQPQHF. In DNA form, the CDR3 reads TGCGCCAGCAGCCAAGAGGCAGGCGATCAGCCCCAGCATTTT. The rearrangement joins TRBV4-3 to TRBJ1-5; D unclear. Trimming removed 0 bases at V and 5 bases at J, with 8 bases between. CDR3 size: 14 residues. Germline-derived CDR1 and CDR2 are LGHNA and YSLEER.

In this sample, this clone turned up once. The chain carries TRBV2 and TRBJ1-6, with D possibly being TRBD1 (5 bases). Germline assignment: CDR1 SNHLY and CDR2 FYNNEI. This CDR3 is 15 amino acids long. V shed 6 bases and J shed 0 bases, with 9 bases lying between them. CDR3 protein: CASRTRGSYNSPLHF. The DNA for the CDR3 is TGTGCCAGCAGAACGAGGGGCTCCTATAATTCACCCCTCCACTTT.

CDR3 region: CASSQGGATSTSTDTQYF. DNA for the CDR3: TGTGCCAGCAGCCAAGGAGGCGCGACTTCCACTAGCACAGATACGCAGTATTTT. The rearrangement joins TRBV14 to TRBJ2-3; D not certain. The CDR3 totals 18 residues. Germline V gene sequence: CDR1 SGHDN, CDR2 FVKESK. V lost 1 base, J lost 0 bases, and 17 bases lay in between.

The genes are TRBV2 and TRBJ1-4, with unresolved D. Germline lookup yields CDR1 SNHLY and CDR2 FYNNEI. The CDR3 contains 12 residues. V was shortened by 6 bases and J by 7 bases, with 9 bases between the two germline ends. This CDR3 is CASRTNSEKLFF. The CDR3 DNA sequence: TGTGCCAGCAGGACCAATTCTGAAAAACTGTTTTTT.

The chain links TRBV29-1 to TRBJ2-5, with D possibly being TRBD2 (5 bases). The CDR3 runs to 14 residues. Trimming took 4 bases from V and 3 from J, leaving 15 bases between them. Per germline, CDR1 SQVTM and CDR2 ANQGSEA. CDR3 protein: CSVVGADRKETQYF. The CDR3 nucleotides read TGCAGCGTTGTTGGAGCGGACCGAAAAGAGACCCAGTACTTC.

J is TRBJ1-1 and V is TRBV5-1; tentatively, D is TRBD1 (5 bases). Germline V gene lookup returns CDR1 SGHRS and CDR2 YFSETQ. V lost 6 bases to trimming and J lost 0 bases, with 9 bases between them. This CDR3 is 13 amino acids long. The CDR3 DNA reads TGCGCCAGCAATGGGGGAATGAACACTGAAGCTTTCTTT. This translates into CASNGGMNTEAFF.

The CDR3 DNA is TGTGCCAGCAGCTTAGACCTGCAGACCCGCTATGGCTACACCTTC. Protein product: CASSLDLQTRYGYTF. The J gene is TRBJ1-2, the V gene TRBV7-9, with D unresolved. Germline CDR1 SEHNR, CDR2 FQNEAQ (reference sequence). The CDR3 is 15 residues long. Trimming took off 1 base at V and 4 bases at J, with 13 bases between the two ends. Full variable domain (rest looked up from reference TRBV7-9 and TRBJ1-2): DTGVSQNPRHKITKRGQNVTFRCDPISEHNRLYWYRQTLGQGPEFLTYFQNEAQLEKSRLLSDRFSAERPKGSFSTLEIQRTEQGDSAMYLCASSLDLQTRYGYTFGSGTRLTVV.

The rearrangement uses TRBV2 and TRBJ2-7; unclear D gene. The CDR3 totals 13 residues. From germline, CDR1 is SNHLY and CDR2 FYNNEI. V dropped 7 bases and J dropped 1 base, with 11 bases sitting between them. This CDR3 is CASIDRRSYEQYF. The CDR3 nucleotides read TGTGCCAGCATCGATAGACGTTCCTACGAGCAGTACTTC.

The DNA of the CDR3 is TGTGCCAGCAGCTTGGCGCCACTAAACTATGGCTACACCTTC. Translating gives CASSLAPLNYGYTF. This chain joins TRBV5-8 and TRBJ1-2, with D unclear. V lost 0 bases and J 2 bases, leaving 8 bases between the germline ends. The length of the CDR3 is 14 residues. CDR1 is SGHTS and CDR2 is YDEGEE in the germline V gene.

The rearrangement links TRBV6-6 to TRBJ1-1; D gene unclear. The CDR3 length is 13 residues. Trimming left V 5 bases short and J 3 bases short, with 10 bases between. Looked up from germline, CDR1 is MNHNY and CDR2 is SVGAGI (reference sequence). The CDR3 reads CASSTVTDTEAFF. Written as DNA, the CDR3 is TGTGCCAGCAGTACCGTGACCGACACTGAAGCTTTCTTT.

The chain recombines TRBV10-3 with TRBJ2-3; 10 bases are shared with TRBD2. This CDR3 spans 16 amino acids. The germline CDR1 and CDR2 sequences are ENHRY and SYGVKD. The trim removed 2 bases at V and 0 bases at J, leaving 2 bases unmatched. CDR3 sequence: CAISELAGESTDTQYF. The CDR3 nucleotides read TGTGCCATCAGTGAGCTAGCGGGGGAGAGCACAGATACGCAGTATTTT.

CDR3 amino acids: CASTGAGVHTDTQYF. The CDR3 DNA is TGTGCCAGCACCGGAGCGGGAGTACACACAGATACGCAGTATTTT. This chain links TRBV7-9 with TRBJ2-3; 8 bases agree with TRBD2. V shed 7 bases and J 2 bases; nucleotides not matched to a gene: 8. This CDR3 has 15 amino acids. Germline CDR1 is SEHNR and CDR2 is FQNEAQ (reference sequence).

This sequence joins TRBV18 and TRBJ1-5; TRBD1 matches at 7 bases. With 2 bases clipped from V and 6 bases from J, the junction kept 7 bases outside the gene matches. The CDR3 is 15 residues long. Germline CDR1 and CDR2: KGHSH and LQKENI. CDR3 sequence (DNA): TGTGCCAGCTCACCAGAGACAGGGTTGGTTCAGCCCCAGCATTTT. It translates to CASSPETGLVQPQHF.

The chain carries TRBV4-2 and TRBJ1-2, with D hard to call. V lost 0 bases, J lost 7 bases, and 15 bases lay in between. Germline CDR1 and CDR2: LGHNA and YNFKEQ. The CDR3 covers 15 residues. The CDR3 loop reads CASSQDRSGLGGYTF. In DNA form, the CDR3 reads TGTGCCAGCAGCCAAGATCGGTCAGGCCTGGGTGGCTACACCTTC.

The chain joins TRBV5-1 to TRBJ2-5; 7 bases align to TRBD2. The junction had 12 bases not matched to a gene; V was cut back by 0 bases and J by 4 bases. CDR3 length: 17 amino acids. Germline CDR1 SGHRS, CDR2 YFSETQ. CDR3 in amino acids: CASSLVQILAAGETQYF. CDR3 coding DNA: TGCGCCAGCAGCTTGGTCCAAATCCTAGCGGCAGGAGAGACCCAGTACTTC. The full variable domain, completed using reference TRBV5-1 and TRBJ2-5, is KAGVTQTPRYLIKTRGQQVTLSCSPISGHRSVSWYQQTPGQGLQFLFEYFSETQRNKGNFPGRFSGRQFSNSRSEMNVSTLELGDSALYLCASSLVQILAAGETQYFGPGTRLLVL.